This T cell receptor beta chain was found in a study of T cells after yellow fever vaccination. TCRdb reprocessed the 5' RACE reads with MiXCR, giving one entry per CDR3 protein. The sample has 140,000 to 150,000 distinct CDR3 sequences; just over 6.5% are singletons. This CDR3 comprises 14 residues. The trim removed 3 bases at V and 8 bases at J, leaving 3 bases unmatched. The germline V gene has CDR1 ENHRY and CDR2 SYGVKD. This clonotype has a count of ten or more. The sequence was collected from a young man who received the YFV17D yellow fever vaccine. The chain recombines TRBV10-3 with TRBJ2-1; 11 nucleotides align to TRBD2. The sequencing here drew on CD4+ T cells sorted from PBMCs, taken 10 days after the yellow fever booster vaccination. CDR3 bases: TGTGCCATCAGTGATAGCGGGAGGGCTTATGAGCAGTTCTTC. Translation: CAISDSGRAYEQFF.